The clone carrying this T cell receptor (beta chain) was recorded once. V was trimmed by 2 bases and J by 4 bases, leaving 15 bases between them. The CDR3 is 16 amino acids. The sample comes from a study of T cell responses to AZD1222 COVID-19 vaccine. Using immunoSEQ multiplex PCR, the repertoire was profiled, and TCRdb retains in-frame clones only, with some absent. The repertoire includes just under 150,000 clones, roughly 88% of them detected once, and roughly 5.4% sits in the top ten. V is TRBV23-1 and J is TRBJ1-3, with a weak D call TRBD1 (6 bases). TRBV23-1 is identified as an open reading frame with a role that is uncertain. The sequence derives from an adult who received the MenACWY meningococcal vaccine as a control. Sequencing was performed on peripheral blood, taken 28 days after the second dose of the MenACWY control vaccine. CDR3 bases: TGCGCCAGCAGTCAAGGGGGCAGGGCGTGCGGAAACACCATATATTTT. Amino acids: CASSQGGRACGNTIYF.